The clone carrying this T cell receptor (beta chain) appeared a single time. Original data processing: For nucleated cells, counts were estimated from reference gene primer amplification. The repertoire was sequenced with immunoSEQ multiplex PCR; TCRdb's copy has only in-frame clones and lacks some. Clone size and V and J calls were adopted from that table, with D and trimming inferred from the DNA. Of hundreds of thousands of clones listed, 70% to 90% are singletons. The CDR3 has 15 amino acids. Germline CDR1 and CDR2: LNHDA and SQIVND (reference sequence). V was clipped by 9 bases and J by 0 bases; unmatched bases: 7. These data are taken from a study of blood T cell repertoires in COVID-19. Study-wide context: There were acute and convalescent COVID-19 samples, and they came from the United States, Italy and Spain. PBMCs, B-cell-depleted T cells, or T cells provided the cDNA or gDNA that made up the material.

The V gene is TRBV19, the J gene TRBJ2-2; 7 bases fit TRBD1. This clonotype was obtained from a human donor in a cohort sampled during active COVID-19. The sample consisted of peripheral blood. The CDR3 protein is CASAPGTANTGELFF. The CDR3 coding sequence is TGTGCCAGCGCCCCCGGGACAGCGAACACCGGGGAGCTGTTTTTT.